This T cell receptor beta chain originates from a study of cytomegalovirus exposure and HLA in healthy donors. The PCR used 60 Vbeta and 13 Jbeta primers. Assay used: immunoSEQ multiplex PCR; TCRdb lists only in-frame clones, some missing. This sample carries 85,000 to 130,000 clones, about three quarters of them seen once, and the ten largest clones take roughly 13%. This clone was recorded only once. The CDR3 is made up of 14 amino acids. Germline V CDR1 and CDR2: LGHNA, YNFKEQ. V dropped 0 bases and J dropped 2 bases, with 7 bases sitting between them. Sequences were obtained from PBMCs. This receptor was obtained from a male donor in good health and CMV-seropositive. This chain uses TRBV4-2 with TRBJ2-5; D is undetermined. CDR3 amino acids: CASSQDRRQETQYF. CDR3 in DNA: TGTGCCAGCAGCCAAGATAGGCGGCAAGAGACCCAGTACTTC.